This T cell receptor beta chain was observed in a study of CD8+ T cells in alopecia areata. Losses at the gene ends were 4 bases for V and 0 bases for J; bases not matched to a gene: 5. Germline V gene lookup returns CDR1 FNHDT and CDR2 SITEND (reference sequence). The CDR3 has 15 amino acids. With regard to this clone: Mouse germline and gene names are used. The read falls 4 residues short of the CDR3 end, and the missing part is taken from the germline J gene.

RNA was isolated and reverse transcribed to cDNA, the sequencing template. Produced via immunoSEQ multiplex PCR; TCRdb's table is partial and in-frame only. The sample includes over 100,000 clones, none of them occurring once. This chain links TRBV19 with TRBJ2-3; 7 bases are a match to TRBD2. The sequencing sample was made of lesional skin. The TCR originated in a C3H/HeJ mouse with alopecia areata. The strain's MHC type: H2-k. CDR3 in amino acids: CASSRGGDSAETLYF. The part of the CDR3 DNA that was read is TGTGCCAGCAGTCGGGGGGGGGATAGTGCAGAA.